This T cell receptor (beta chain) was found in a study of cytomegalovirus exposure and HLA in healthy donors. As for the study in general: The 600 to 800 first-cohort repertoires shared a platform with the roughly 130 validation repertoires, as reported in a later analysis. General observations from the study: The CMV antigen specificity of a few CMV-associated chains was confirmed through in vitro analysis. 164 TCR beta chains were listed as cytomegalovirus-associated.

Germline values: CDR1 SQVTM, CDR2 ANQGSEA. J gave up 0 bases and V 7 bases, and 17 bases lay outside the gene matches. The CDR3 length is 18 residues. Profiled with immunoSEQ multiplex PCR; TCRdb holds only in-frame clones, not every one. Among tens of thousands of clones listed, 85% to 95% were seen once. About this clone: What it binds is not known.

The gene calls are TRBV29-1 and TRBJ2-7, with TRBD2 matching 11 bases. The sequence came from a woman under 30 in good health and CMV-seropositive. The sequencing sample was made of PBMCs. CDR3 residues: CSAIPAGPSGGTSYEQYF. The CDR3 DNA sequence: TGCAGCGCCATCCCAGCTGGCCCTAGCGGGGGGACCTCCTACGAGCAGTACTTC.